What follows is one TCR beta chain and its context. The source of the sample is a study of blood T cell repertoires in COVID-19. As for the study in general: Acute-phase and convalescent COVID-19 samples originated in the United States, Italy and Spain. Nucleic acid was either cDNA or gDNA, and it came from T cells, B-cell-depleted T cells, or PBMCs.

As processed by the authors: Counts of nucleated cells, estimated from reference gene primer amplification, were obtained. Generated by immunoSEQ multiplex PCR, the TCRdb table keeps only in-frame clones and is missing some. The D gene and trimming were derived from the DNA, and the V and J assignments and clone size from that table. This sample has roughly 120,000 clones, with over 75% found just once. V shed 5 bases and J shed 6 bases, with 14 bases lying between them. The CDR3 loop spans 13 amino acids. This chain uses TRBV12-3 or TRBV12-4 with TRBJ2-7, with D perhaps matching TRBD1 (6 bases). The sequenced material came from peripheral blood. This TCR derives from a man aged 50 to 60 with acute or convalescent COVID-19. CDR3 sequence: CASSEYRAGEQYF. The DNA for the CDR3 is TGTGCCAGCAGTGAATACAGGGCTGGCGAGCAGTACTTC.